This TCR beta chain was sequenced for a study of blood T cells in healthy people across ages (dated by TCRdb to the mid-2010s). For context, the study as a whole: In model experiments, template switching captured roughly one uniquely barcoded TCR beta cDNA molecule for every two T cells. Age-related changes in TCR beta repertoire diversity were measured in the study by deep sequencing normalized with unique cDNA molecular identifiers. The donors were divided into four age groups: young (average approximately 17 years), middle-aged (around 37), aged (roughly 60) and long-lived (more than 75). To avoid experimental bias, donors of different ages were spread randomly across the sequencing lanes. For two donors (one aged 18 to 29 and one aged 80 or older), the study analyzed two additional independent replicas of 1 million unique cDNA reads from the same blood draw.

The library relied on 5' RACE. The reads were generated on an Illumina HiSeq 2500. A second PCR of about 6 to 12 cycles was performed with a sample-barcoded 5' primer and a J-beta primer mix. A template-switch 5' adaptor carrying 12 random nucleotides introduced a unique molecular identifier onto each TCR beta cDNA molecule. Each sample yielded at least 3 million CDR3-containing paired-end reads. First-strand cDNA was synthesized from all RNA with the Mint cDNA synthesis kit, primed by a TRBC-specific oligonucleotide. After uracil-DNA glycosylase treatment, a first 18-cycle PCR used universal primers M1SS and BC2_uni_R on all cDNA. In the authors' own workflow: For normalization, 1 million high-quality reads were randomly selected from each sample, with every read carrying a distinct molecular identifier. Reads sharing molecular identifiers were discarded rather than binned into consensus sequences. CDR3 identification, clonotype clustering and error correction used MiTCR with a Q25 quality threshold and the strictest error-elimination algorithm. A nonparametric unseen species model with Euler transformation was used to estimate a lower bound on total TCR beta diversity. The raw public data were reprocessed by TCRdb itself: fastp quality trimming at Q25, MiXCR clonotype calling, in-frame beta chains only. For every CDR3 protein sequence, its rows merge into one entry that carries the most common genes and DNA. These V and J calls rely on TCRdb rather than the paper's analysis. The sample records about 830,000 distinct CDR3 sequences, approximately 67% of which are singletons. The ten largest clonotypes hold 25% to 30% of the sample.

The donors were under 40 Caucasian individuals from Russia, aged 6 to 90 years, who were systemically healthy. About 9.6 milliliters of peripheral blood were collected from each donor into EDTA-treated Vacutainer tubes. PBMCs were isolated by Ficoll-Paque density-gradient centrifugation, with at least 7 million obtained per sample. Total RNA was extracted from PBMCs with Trizol reagent, with at least 6 micrograms obtained per sample. For every donor, flow cytometry on a PBMC aliquot measured the percentage of naive CD45RAhigh/CD27high T cells. The research as a whole found: Compared with the aged group, more naive CD4+ T cells, fewer expanded clones and increased TCR diversity were shown by the long-lived group, suggesting age selection. Observed TCR beta diversity per million T cells fell roughly linearly with age, and a significant reduction was already apparent by age around 40. Since profiling was done on bulk unsorted PBMCs, naive and antigen-experienced compartments could not be conclusively compared. Because donor CMV infection status was unknown, age-related changes in expanded clonotypes were potentially confounded. A strong correlation was found between observed TCR beta diversity and the percentage of naive T cells measured by flow cytometry. Estimates of total diversity based on one million sequenced T cells were considered lower bounds and underestimates.

The CDR3 goes from the cysteine to the phenylalanine over 12 residues. Only CDR3 DNA is held: 36 bases, read in frame from base 1. CDR1 and CDR2 were assigned from the germline V gene as MGHDK and SYGVNS. A note on this clonotype: Its binding antigen is unknown. Base-call qualities are not available, and no considerably larger clone is one nucleotide away.

The sample comprised blood. The sequence is built from TRBV25-1 and TRBJ2-7; D gene: possibly TRBD1, on 6 matching bases. The J call could be wrong; TRBJ2-5 is a better fit for the DNA end. The sequence was collected from a young man in good health. The CDR3 protein: CASGQRRETQYF. The sequenced DNA: TGTGCCAGCGGACAGCGGCGGGAGACCCAGTACTTC.